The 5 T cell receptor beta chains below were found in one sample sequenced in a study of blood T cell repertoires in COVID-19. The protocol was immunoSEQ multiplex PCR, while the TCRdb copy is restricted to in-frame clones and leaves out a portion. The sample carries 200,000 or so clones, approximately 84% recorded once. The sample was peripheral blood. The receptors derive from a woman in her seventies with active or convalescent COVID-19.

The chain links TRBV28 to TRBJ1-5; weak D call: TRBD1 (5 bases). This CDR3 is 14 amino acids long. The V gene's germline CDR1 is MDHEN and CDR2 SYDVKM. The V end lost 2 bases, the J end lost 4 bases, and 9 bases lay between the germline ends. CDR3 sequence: CASSLVQVNQPQHF. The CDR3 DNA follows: TGTGCCAGCAGTTTAGTACAGGTGAATCAGCCCCAGCATTTT.

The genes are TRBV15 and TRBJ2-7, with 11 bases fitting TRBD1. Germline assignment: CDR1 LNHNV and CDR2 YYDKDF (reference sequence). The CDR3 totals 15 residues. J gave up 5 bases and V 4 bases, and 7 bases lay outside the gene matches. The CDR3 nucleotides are TGTGCCACCAGCACCCGGACAGGGGGCGCGGACGAGCAGTACTTC. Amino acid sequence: CATSTRTGGADEQYF.

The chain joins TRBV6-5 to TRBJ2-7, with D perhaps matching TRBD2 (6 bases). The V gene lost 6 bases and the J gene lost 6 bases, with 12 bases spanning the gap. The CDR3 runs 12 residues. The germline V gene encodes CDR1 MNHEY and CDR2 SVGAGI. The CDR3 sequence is CASRGTYGEQYF. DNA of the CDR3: TGTGCCAGCAGAGGGACTTACGGCGAGCAGTACTTC.

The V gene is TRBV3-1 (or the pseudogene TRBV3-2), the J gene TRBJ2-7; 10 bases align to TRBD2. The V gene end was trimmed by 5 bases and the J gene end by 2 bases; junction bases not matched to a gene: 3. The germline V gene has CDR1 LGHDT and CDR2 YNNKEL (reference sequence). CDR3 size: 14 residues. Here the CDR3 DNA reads TGTGCCAGCAGCGCTACTAGCGGGACCTACGAGCAGTACTTC. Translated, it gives CASSATSGTYEQYF.

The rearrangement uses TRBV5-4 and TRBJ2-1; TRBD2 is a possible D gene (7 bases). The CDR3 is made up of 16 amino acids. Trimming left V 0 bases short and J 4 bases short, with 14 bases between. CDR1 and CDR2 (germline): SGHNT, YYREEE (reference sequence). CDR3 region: CASSLVERGGYNEQFF. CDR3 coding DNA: TGTGCCAGCAGCTTGGTCGAGAGGGGGGGATACAATGAGCAGTTCTTC.